This T cell receptor beta chain was documented in a study of Tregs in tolerant kidney transplant recipients. The count of this clone is one. Clones were sequenced by immunoSEQ multiplex PCR, and TCRdb holds only the in-frame ones, with some missing. Of fewer than 70,000 clones listed, around four fifths are singletons. Sequenced material: CD4+ T cells from blood. This TCR was sampled from a human donor in good health.

The CDR3 sequence is CASSPVPDTQYF. The CDR3 bases are TGTGCCAGCAGCCCCGTCCCAGATACGCAGTATTTT. The chain links TRBV13 to TRBJ2-3; D gene ambiguous. This CDR3 contains 12 residues. The germline gives CDR1 PRHDT, CDR2 FYEKMQ (reference sequence). V lost 5 bases and J 4 bases, leaving 7 bases between the germline ends.